This TCR beta chain was sequenced in a study of blood T cell repertoires in COVID-19. About the study: Whether acute or convalescent, the COVID-19 samples came from the United States, Italy and Spain. PBMCs, B-cell-depleted T cells, or T cells provided the cDNA or gDNA that made up the material.

In the original analysis: Reference gene primer amplification yielded estimated nucleated cell counts. The assay was immunoSEQ multiplex PCR, and TCRdb's table has in-frame clones only and misses some. V, J and clone size are those of that table, while D and trimming were read from the DNA. This table holds 85,000 to 100,000 clones, 60% to 85% found once. The CDR3 totals 17 residues. The germline V gene encodes CDR1 KGHSH and CDR2 LQKENI. The V and J ends lost 2 bases and 0 bases respectively, with 15 bases between them. The sequencing input was peripheral blood. This TCR derives from a man aged 50 or older who had recovered from COVID-19. The J gene is TRBJ2-3, the V gene TRBV18; D is perhaps TRBD2 (7 bases). CDR3 amino acids: CASSPVLRGPSTDTQYF. CDR3 coding DNA: TGTGCCAGCTCACCAGTCCTGCGGGGGCCTAGCACAGATACGCAGTATTTT.